These 28 T cell receptor beta chains were all obtained from the same sample, sequenced in a study of T cells after yellow fever vaccination. A single record per CDR3 protein comes from TCRdb applying MiXCR to the 5' RACE reads. The sample yields about 350,000 distinct CDR3 sequences, around a tenth seen once. The sequencing here drew on PBMCs, taken on the day of the first yellow fever vaccination. Receptor source: a man younger than 30 who received the YFV17D yellow fever vaccine.

The chain uses TRBV7-3 and TRBJ2-7; TRBD2 matches at 15 bases. V lost 1 base, J lost 1 base, and 11 bases stayed unmatched. This CDR3 is built from 20 residues. Germline CDR1 is SGHTA and CDR2 is FQGTGA. The CDR3 coding sequence is TGTGCCAGCAGCTTAAGGTTCGTCGGACTAGCGGGGGGGCAGTCCTACGAGCAGTACTTC. It is translated as CASSLRFVGLAGGQSYEQYF.

The V and J genes are TRBV5-1 and TRBJ2-5; D is possibly TRBD1 or TRBD2 (5 bases each). Between the trimmed V and J ends, which lost 0 bases and 10 bases, there was a span of 22 bases. Germline V lookup: CDR1 SGHRS, CDR2 YFSETQ. There are 16 residues in the CDR3. For the CDR3, the DNA is TGCGCCAGCAGCTTGGGCCCGGGACCCCCCGTCGCGGGCCAGTACTTC. Translation gives CASSLGPGPPVAGQYF. The whole variable domain, filled in from reference TRBV5-1 and TRBJ2-5, reads KAGVTQTPRYLIKTRGQQVTLSCSPISGHRSVSWYQQTPGQGLQFLFEYFSETQRNKGNFPGRFSGRQFSNSRSEMNVSTLELGDSALYLCASSLGPGPPVAGQYFGPGTRLLVL.

This clonotype was counted ten times or more. This rearrangement joins TRBV12-3 or TRBV12-4 to TRBJ2-1; tentatively, D is TRBD2 (6 bases). V was pared by 2 bases and J by 10 bases, with 9 bases between. This CDR3 comprises 12 residues. The CDR3 nucleotides read TGTGCCAGCAGTTTATGGAGCGGGGAGCAGTTCTTC. Protein: CASSLWSGEQFF.

The chain couples TRBV4-3 to TRBJ2-2; tentatively, D is TRBD2 (7 bases). Per the germline V gene, CDR1 is LGHNA and CDR2 is YSLEER. Trimming took off 1 base at V and 7 bases at J, with 13 bases between the two ends. The CDR3 length is 15 residues. The CDR3 DNA reads TGCGCCAGCAGCCAAGTCCAGGGAGGGGGCGGGGAGCTGTTTTTT. This translates into CASSQVQGGGGELFF.

This chain links TRBV27 with TRBJ1-6; D gene ambiguous. Germline CDR1 reads MNHEY; CDR2 reads SMNVEV (reference sequence). This CDR3 has 17 residues. With 7 bases removed from V and 3 bases from J, the gap between germline ends came to 19 bases. The DNA of the CDR3 is TGTGCCAGCACCCCCCGGACGACCCAAGGCTATAATTCACCCCTCCACTTT. The encoded protein is CASTPRTTQGYNSPLHF.

This clonotype has more than one count but fewer than ten. The chain joins TRBV5-1 to TRBJ1-3; 7 bases fit TRBD1. After removal of 0 bases from V and 0 bases from J, the junction contained 3 bases not matched to a gene. The CDR3 is 16 residues long. Germline CDR1 SGHRS, CDR2 YFSETQ. The CDR3 sequence: CASSLEQGSSGNTIYF. The CDR3 nucleotides are TGCGCCAGCAGCTTGGAACAGGGGTCCTCTGGAAACACCATATATTTT.

This clonotype came up a few times. The rearrangement joins TRBV2 to TRBJ1-2, with D possibly being TRBD1 (6 bases). Per germline, CDR1 SNHLY and CDR2 FYNNEI. The CDR3 length is 14 residues. V dropped 6 bases and J dropped 4 bases, with 15 bases sitting between them. DNA for the CDR3: TGTGCCAGCAGGGGGGACACGCCTCGCTATGGCTACACCTTC. Protein product: CASRGDTPRYGYTF.

V gene TRBV4-3 combines with J gene TRBJ2-1; D assignment may be TRBD1 or TRBD2 (6 bases each). V lost 0 bases and J 8 bases, leaving 8 bases between the germline ends. The CDR3 has 13 residues. Germline V gene lookup returns CDR1 LGHNA and CDR2 YSLEER. The CDR3 region is CASSQEGGDEQFF. The CDR3 DNA reads as TGCGCCAGCAGCCAAGAGGGGGGCGATGAGCAGTTCTTC.

In its sample, this clonotype was seen a few times. The rearrangement uses TRBV20-1 and TRBJ2-3; 8 bases line up with TRBD2. The CDR3 spans 14 residues. The germline gives CDR1 DFQATT, CDR2 SNEGSKA (reference sequence). J gave up 1 base and V 1 base, and 1 base lay outside the gene matches. The CDR3 sequence: CSARATSGTDTQYF. Here the CDR3 DNA reads TGCAGTGCTAGAGCGACTAGCGGCACAGATACGCAGTATTTT.

The gene calls are TRBV3-1 and TRBJ1-2; 7 positions agree with TRBD1. Germline-derived CDR1 and CDR2 are LGHDT and YNNKEL (reference sequence). With 3 bases clipped from V and 6 bases from J, the junction kept 4 bases outside the gene matches. There are 13 residues in the CDR3. The CDR3 DNA reads TGTGCCAGCAGCCAGGAAGACAGGGATGGCTACACCTTC. Amino acid sequence: CASSQEDRDGYTF. Looking up the rest from reference TRBV3-1 and TRBJ1-2 gives the full variable domain: DTAVSQTPKYLVTQMGNDKSIKCEQNLGHDTMYWYKQDSKKFLKIMFSYNNKELIINETVPNRFSPKSPDKAHLNLHINSLELGDSAVYFCASSQEDRDGYTFGSGTRLTVV.

The sample holds a few counts of this clonotype. V usage is TRBV12-3 or TRBV12-4 and J usage is TRBJ2-1; TRBD2 aligns across 10 bases. With V trimmed by 6 bases and J by 7 bases, 6 bases remained unmatched. The CDR3 consists of 14 residues. The CDR3, as DNA: TGTGCCAGCAGACTAACTAGCGGGGTTAATGAGCAGTTCTTC. Amino acid sequence: CASRLTSGVNEQFF.

A few counts support this clonotype. The chain uses TRBV7-9 and TRBJ1-4; D is uncertain. The CDR3 is 16 residues long. Germline V lookup: CDR1 SEHNR, CDR2 FQNEAQ (reference sequence). Between the trimmed V and J ends, which lost 4 bases and 0 bases, there was a span of 12 bases. The CDR3: CASSSQPLTTNEKLFF. The CDR3 nucleotides are TGTGCCAGCAGCTCCCAGCCATTAACAACTAATGAAAAACTGTTTTTT.

The rearrangement links TRBV12-3 or TRBV12-4 to TRBJ1-4; 8 nucleotides match TRBD1. V was clipped by 2 bases and J by 5 bases; unmatched bases: 13. The CDR3 contains 18 residues. DNA for the CDR3: TGTGCCAGCAGTTTAAGACAGGGGAATAGGGACGGAAATGAAAAACTGTTTTTT. Its translation is CASSLRQGNRDGNEKLFF.

This clonotype occurred a few times. The chain is built from TRBV3-1 and TRBJ2-5, with 9 bases matching TRBD2. The V gene end was trimmed by 5 bases and the J gene end by 5 bases; junction bases not matched to a gene: 12. CDR1 and CDR2 (germline): LGHDT, YNNKEL (reference sequence). The CDR3 runs to 16 residues. CDR3 in amino acids: CASSFHRGGARETQYF. CDR3 nucleotide sequence: TGTGCCAGCAGCTTTCATCGCGGGGGGGCCCGGGAGACCCAGTACTTC.

Many counts were recorded for this clonotype. V is TRBV7-2 and J is TRBJ1-2; TRBD1 matches at 9 bases. With 5 bases clipped from V and 8 bases from J, the junction kept 12 bases outside the gene matches. Germline CDR1 reads SGHTA; CDR2 reads FQGNSA. The CDR3 length is 15 residues. The CDR3 region is CASSLRDREGGGYTF. CDR3 sequence (DNA): TGTGCCAGCAGCCTAAGGGACAGGGAAGGTGGAGGCTACACCTTC.

This clonotype was counted a few times. CDR3 sequence reads: CASSAGTGAFQPQHF. CDR3 in DNA: TGTGCCAGCAGTGCCGGGACAGGGGCTTTTCAGCCCCAGCATTTT. The gene calls are TRBV28 and TRBJ1-5, with TRBD1 matching over 10 bases. Germline loops: CDR1 MDHEN, CDR2 SYDVKM. V was clipped by 5 bases and J by 6 bases; unmatched bases: 7. This CDR3 contains 15 residues.

This clonotype has more than one count but fewer than ten. The chain links TRBV7-9 to TRBJ2-2, with D perhaps assigned TRBD1 or TRBD2 (5 bases each). V lost 4 bases to trimming and J lost 3 bases, with 18 bases between them. The CDR3 covers 17 residues. Germline values: CDR1 SEHNR, CDR2 FQNEAQ (reference sequence). The CDR3 bases are TGTGCCAGCAGCTCTAAAGGGACCAGGTCGGACACCGGGGAGCTGTTTTTT. This gives the protein CASSSKGTRSDTGELFF. The full variable domain, completed using reference TRBV7-9 and TRBJ2-2, is DTGVSQNPRHKITKRGQNVTFRCDPISEHNRLYWYRQTLGQGPEFLTYFQNEAQLEKSRLLSDRFSAERPKGSFSTLEIQRTEQGDSAMYLCASSSKGTRSDTGELFFGEGSRLTVL.

In its sample, this clonotype was seen a few times. The chain uses TRBV3-1 and TRBJ2-5, with 8 bases fitting TRBD2. V lost 3 bases to trimming and J lost 2 bases; unmatched junction nucleotides: 2. Germline CDR1 reads LGHDT; CDR2 reads YNNKEL (reference sequence). This CDR3 contains 14 residues. CDR3 loop: CASSHRGGQETQYF. The DNA for the CDR3 is TGTGCCAGCAGCCACCGGGGGGGACAAGAGACCCAGTACTTC.

This clonotype was seen more than once but under ten times. V usage is TRBV11-3 and J usage is TRBJ1-1; a weak D match, TRBD1 (5 bases). Germline V gene lookup returns CDR1 SGHNT and CDR2 YENEEA. V was trimmed by 5 bases and J by 5 bases, leaving 9 bases between them. The CDR3 runs 12 residues. CDR3 DNA: TGTGCCAGCAGCGGGCGGGGGACTGAAGCTTTCTTT. Amino acid sequence: CASSGRGTEAFF.

This clonotype was seen only a few times. The chain combines TRBV20-1 with TRBJ2-7; 8 bases align to TRBD2. Germline CDR1 DFQATT, CDR2 SNEGSKA (reference sequence). The CDR3 is made up of 15 amino acids. The V and J ends lost 6 bases and 3 bases, in that order; junction bases with no gene match: 13. The CDR3 is CSAEPPRGGSYEQYF. CDR3 DNA sequence: TGCAGTGCGGAACCTCCTCGCGGGGGGAGCTACGAGCAGTACTTC.

This clonotype was counted many times. The chain links TRBV11-1 to TRBJ2-3; 9 nucleotides align to TRBD1. V gave up 4 bases and J gave up 3 bases; unmatched junction bases: 17. The CDR3 is 19 amino acids. Germline V gene sequence: CDR1 SGHAT, CDR2 FQDESV (reference sequence). The CDR3 sequence is CASSSRIIRTGEGTDTQYF. Written as DNA, the CDR3 is TGTGCCAGCAGCTCCCGTATAATTAGGACAGGGGAGGGTACAGATACGCAGTATTTT.

At least ten counts were recorded for this clonotype. The chain uses TRBV7-2 and TRBJ2-2, with D perhaps TRBD2 (5 bases). Germline lookup yields CDR1 SGHTA and CDR2 FQGNSA. Trimming removed 1 base at V and 5 bases at J, with 8 bases between. The CDR3 spans 14 residues. CDR3 loop: CASSLEAGTGELFF. Here the CDR3 DNA reads TGTGCCAGCAGCTTAGAGGCGGGTACCGGGGAGCTGTTTTTT.

This clonotype was found many times. J is TRBJ1-2 and V is TRBV27, with TRBD1 as a possible D gene (5 bases). Germline V gives CDR1 MNHEY, CDR2 SMNVEV (reference sequence). CDR3 length: 16 residues. V lost 5 bases to trimming and J lost 4 bases, with 20 bases between them. CDR3 bases: TGTGCCAGCAGTCTCGGAGGAGGGGAAATTGGCTATGGCTACACCTTC. The encoded protein is CASSLGGGEIGYGYTF.

This clonotype occurred a few times. V gene TRBV10-3 combines with J gene TRBJ2-1, with a tentative D call TRBD2 (5 bases). The ends were cut back, 1 base at V and 4 bases at J, with 14 bases in the middle. The CDR3 is 16 residues long. Germline CDR1 reads ENHRY; CDR2 reads SYGVKD. This CDR3 is CAISEWKDSRYNEQFF. CDR3 nucleotide sequence: TGTGCCATCAGTGAGTGGAAGGACTCCAGATACAATGAGCAGTTCTTC.

This clonotype was seen at least ten times. V is TRBV7-2 and J is TRBJ2-3; no clear D. CDR3 length: 15 residues. Trimming took off 2 bases at V and 8 bases at J, with 17 bases between the two ends. The germline CDR1 and CDR2 sequences are SGHTA and FQGNSA. Written as DNA, the CDR3 is TGTGCCAGCAGCTTATTGGCAGGCACTGATGGTACGCAGTATTTT. Translated, it gives CASSLLAGTDGTQYF. Variable domain in full (rest from reference TRBV7-2 and TRBJ2-3): GAGVSQSPSNKVTEKGKDVELRCDPISGHTALYWYRQSLGQGLEFLIYFQGNSAPDKSGLPSDRFSAERTGGSVSTLTIQRTQQEDSAVYLCASSLLAGTDGTQYFGPGTRLTVL.

The chain recombines TRBV5-1 with TRBJ1-3, with D perhaps matching TRBD1 (5 bases). The germline V gene encodes CDR1 SGHRS and CDR2 YFSETQ. This CDR3 is built from 16 residues. Trimming took off 1 base at V and 0 bases at J, with 11 bases between the two ends. The CDR3 spells CASSLWGSNSGNTIYF. The CDR3 nucleotides read TGCGCCAGCAGCTTGTGGGGCAGCAACTCTGGAAACACCATATATTTT.

The V and J genes are TRBV7-6 and TRBJ1-4, with TRBD1 as a possible D gene (6 bases). The CDR3 runs to 17 residues. The V gene lost 0 bases and the J gene lost 6 bases, with 17 bases spanning the gap. Germline V gene lookup returns CDR1 SGHVS and CDR2 FNYEAQ. The CDR3 loop reads CASSLAYDGGADEKLFF. Here the CDR3 DNA reads TGTGCCAGCAGCTTAGCGTATGACGGGGGCGCAGATGAAAAACTGTTTTTT. Together with reference TRBV7-6 and TRBJ1-4, the CDR3 gives the full variable domain: GAGVSQSPRYKVTKRGQDVALRCDPISGHVSLYWYRQALGQGPEFLTYFNYEAQQDKSGLPNDRFSAERPEGSISTLTIQRTEQRDSAMYRCASSLAYDGGADEKLFFGSGTQLSVL.

The genes are TRBV7-9 and TRBJ1-6; perhaps TRBD1 as D (5 bases). Germline V lookup: CDR1 SEHNR, CDR2 FQNEAQ (reference sequence). This CDR3 is 12 amino acids long. V dropped 7 bases and J dropped 8 bases, with 9 bases sitting between them. In DNA, the CDR3 is TGTGCCAGCATCGGGGACGATTCACCCCTCCACTTT. Translated, it gives CASIGDDSPLHF.